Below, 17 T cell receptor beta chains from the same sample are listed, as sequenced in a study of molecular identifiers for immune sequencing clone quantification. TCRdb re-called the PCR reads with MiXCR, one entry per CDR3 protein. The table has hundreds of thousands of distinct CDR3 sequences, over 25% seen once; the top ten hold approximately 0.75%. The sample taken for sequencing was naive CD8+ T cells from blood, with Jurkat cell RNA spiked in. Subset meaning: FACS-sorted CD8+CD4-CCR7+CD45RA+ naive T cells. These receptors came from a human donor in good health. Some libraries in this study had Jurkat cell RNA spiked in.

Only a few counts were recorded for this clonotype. CDR3 nucleotides: TGCAGTGCTAGAGATGTAACGGGAGGGCGGTTTGAGCAGTTCTTC. Its protein product is CSARDVTGGRFEQFF. The chain links TRBV20-1 to TRBJ2-1; 8 nucleotides line up with TRBD2. Germline loops: CDR1 DFQATT, CDR2 SNEGSKA (reference sequence). V shed 0 bases, J shed 9 bases, and the junction held 10 bases outside the gene matches. CDR3 size: 15 residues.

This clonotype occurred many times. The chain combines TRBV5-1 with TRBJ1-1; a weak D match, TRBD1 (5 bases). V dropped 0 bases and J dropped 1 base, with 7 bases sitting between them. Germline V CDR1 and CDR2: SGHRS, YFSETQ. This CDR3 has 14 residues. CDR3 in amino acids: CASSLEGRNTEAFF. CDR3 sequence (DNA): TGCGCCAGCAGCTTGGAGGGGAGGAACACTGAAGCTTTCTTT. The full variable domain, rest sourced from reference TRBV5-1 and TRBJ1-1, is KAGVTQTPRYLIKTRGQQVTLSCSPISGHRSVSWYQQTPGQGLQFLFEYFSETQRNKGNFPGRFSGRQFSNSRSEMNVSTLELGDSALYLCASSLEGRNTEAFFGQGTRLTVV.

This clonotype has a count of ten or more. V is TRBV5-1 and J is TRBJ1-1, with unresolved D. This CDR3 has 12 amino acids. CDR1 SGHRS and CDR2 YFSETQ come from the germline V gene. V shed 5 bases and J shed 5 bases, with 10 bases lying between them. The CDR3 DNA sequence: TGCGCCAGCAGGGAGGCGGGAACTGAAGCTTTCTTT. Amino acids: CASREAGTEAFF.

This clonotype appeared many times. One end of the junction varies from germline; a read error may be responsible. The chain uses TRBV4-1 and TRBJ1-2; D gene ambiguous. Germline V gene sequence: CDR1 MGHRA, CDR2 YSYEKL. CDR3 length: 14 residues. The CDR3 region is CASSQDLFGLPFHF. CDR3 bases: TGCGCCAGCAGCCAAGATCTATTCGGGCTCCCCTTCCACTTC.

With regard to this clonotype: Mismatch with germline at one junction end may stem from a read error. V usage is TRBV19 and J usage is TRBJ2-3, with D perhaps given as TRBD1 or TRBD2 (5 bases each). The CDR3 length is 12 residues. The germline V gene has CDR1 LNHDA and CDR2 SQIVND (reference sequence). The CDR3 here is CASSWGKDTLYF. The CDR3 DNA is TGTGCCAGTAGTTGGGGGAAAGATACGCTGTATTTT.

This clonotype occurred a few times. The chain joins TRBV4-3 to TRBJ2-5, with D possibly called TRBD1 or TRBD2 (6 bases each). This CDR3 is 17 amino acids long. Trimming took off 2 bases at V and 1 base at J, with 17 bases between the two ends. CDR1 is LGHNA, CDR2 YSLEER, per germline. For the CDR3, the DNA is TGCGCCAGCAGCCAATGGGCTATAGGGGGACTCCAAGAGACCCAGTACTTC. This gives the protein CASSQWAIGGLQETQYF.

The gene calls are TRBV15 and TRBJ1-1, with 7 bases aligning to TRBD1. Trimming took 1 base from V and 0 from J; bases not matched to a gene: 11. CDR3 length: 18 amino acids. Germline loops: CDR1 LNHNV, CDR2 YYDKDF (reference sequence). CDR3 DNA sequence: TGTGCCACCAGCAGAGTAAACTTCCCGGGACAGCTGAACACTGAAGCTTTCTTT. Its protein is CATSRVNFPGQLNTEAFF.

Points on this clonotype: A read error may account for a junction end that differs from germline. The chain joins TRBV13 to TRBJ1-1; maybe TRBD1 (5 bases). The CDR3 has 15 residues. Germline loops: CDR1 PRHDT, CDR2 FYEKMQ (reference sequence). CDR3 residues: CASSSWGRLNTEALF. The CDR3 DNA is TGTGCCAGCAGCTCCTGGGGCAGACTGAACACTGAAGCTCTCTTT.

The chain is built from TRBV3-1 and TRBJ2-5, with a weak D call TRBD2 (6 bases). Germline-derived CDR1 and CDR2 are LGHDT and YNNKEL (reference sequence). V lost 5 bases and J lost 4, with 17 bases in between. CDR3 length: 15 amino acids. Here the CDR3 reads CASSGVTRRGETQYF. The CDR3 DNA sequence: TGTGCCAGCAGCGGCGTGACTAGAAGGGGAGAGACCCAGTACTTC.

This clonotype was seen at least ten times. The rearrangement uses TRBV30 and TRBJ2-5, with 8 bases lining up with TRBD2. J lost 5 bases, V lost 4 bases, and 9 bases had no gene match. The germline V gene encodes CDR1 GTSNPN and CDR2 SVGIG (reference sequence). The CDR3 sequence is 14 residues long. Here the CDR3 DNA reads TGTGCCTGGACCCTGACTAGCGCGGGGGAGACCCAGTACTTC. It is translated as CAWTLTSAGETQYF.

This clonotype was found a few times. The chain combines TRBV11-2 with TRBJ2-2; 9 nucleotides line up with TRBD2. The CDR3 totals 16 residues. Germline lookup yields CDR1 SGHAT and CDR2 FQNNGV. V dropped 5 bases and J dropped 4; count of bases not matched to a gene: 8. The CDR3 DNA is TGTGCCAGCAGCCACAGAGCGGGAGGCTCCACCGGGGAGCTGTTTTTT. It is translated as CASSHRAGGSTGELFF.

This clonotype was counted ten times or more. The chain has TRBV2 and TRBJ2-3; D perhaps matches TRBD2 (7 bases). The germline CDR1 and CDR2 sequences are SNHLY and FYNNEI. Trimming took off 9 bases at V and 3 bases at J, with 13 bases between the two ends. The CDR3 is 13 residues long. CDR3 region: CARKGGSTDTQYF. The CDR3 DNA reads TGTGCCAGAAAGGGGGGGTCAACAGATACGCAGTATTTT.

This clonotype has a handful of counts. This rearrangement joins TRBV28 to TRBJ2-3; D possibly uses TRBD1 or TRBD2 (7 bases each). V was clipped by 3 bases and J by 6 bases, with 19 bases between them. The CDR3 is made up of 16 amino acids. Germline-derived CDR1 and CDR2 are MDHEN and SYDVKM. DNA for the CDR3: TGTGCCAGCAGTTTTTCCGCGGGGCAGGGGGGGGATACGCAGTATTTT. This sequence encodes CASSFSAGQGGDTQYF. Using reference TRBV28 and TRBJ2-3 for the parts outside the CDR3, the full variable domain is DVKVTQSSRYLVKRTGEKVFLECVQDMDHENMFWYRQDPGLGLRLIYFSYDVKMKEKGDIPEGYSVSREKKERFSLILESASTNQTSMYLCASSFSAGQGGDTQYFGPGTRLTVL.

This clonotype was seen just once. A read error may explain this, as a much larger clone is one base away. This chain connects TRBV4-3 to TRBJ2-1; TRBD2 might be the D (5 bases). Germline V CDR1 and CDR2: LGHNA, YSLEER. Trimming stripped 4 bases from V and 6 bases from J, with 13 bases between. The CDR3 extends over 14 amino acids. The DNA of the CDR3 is TGCGCCAGCAGCCCGGGATCCGGAGTCAATGAGCAGTTCTTC. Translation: CASSPGSGVNEQFF.

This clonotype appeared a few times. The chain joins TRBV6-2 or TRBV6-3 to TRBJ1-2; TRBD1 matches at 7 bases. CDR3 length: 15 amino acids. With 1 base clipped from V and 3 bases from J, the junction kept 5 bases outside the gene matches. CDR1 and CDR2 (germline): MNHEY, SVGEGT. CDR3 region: CASSYFPTGDYGYTF. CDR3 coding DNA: TGTGCCAGCAGTTACTTTCCTACAGGGGACTATGGCTACACCTTC.

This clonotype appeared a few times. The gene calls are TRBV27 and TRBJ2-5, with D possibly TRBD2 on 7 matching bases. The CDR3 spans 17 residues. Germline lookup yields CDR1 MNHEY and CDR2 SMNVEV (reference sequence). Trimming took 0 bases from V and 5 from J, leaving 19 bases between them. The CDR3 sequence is CASSLSGGQGGLETQYF. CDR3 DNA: TGTGCCAGCAGTTTATCAGGGGGGCAGGGAGGGCTTGAGACCCAGTACTTC.

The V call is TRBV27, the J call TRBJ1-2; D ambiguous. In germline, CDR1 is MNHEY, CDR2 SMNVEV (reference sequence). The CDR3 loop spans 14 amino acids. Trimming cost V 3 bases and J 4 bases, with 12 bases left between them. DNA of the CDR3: TGTGCCAGCAGTTTTTACCCCGAAGGCTATGGCTACACCTTC. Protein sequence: CASSFYPEGYGYTF.